Sample share makes the clone carrying this T cell receptor (beta chain) medium-sized. The entry originates in a study of PD-L1 blockade in urothelial cancer. Each PCR reaction had synthetic TCR analog templates spiked into it. The method was immunoSEQ multiplex PCR; TCRdb's version includes in-frame clones alone and lacks a portion of them. The top ten hold roughly 5.2% of the sample, which has about 80,000 clones, around 90% seen once. Trimming took 2 bases from V and 6 from J; bases not matched to a gene: 4. The germline gives CDR1 SGHTA, CDR2 FQGTGA. The CDR3 consists of 13 residues. The chain links TRBV7-3 to TRBJ2-7, with 7 bases matching TRBD1. The sequence was obtained from a woman aged 70 to 79 with urothelial cancer. Sample: PBMCs, taken around atezolizumab (anti-PD-L1) treatment. The CDR3 sequence: CASSLGTVSEQYF. Here the CDR3 DNA reads TGTGCCAGCAGCTTAGGGACAGTCTCCGAGCAGTACTTC.